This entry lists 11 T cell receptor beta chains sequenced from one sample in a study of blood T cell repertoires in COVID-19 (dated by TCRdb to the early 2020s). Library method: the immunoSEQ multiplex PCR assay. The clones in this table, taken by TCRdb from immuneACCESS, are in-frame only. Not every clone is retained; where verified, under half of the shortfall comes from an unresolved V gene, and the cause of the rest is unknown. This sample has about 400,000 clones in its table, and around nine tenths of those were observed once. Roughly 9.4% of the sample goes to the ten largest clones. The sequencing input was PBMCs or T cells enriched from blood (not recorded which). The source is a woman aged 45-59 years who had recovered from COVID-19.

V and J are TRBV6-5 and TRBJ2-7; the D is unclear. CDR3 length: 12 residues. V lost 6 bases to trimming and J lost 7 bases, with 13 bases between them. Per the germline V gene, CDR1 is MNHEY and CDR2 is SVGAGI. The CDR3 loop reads CASSKTSREQYF. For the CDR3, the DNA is TGTGCCAGCAGCAAAACATCCAGAGAGCAGTACTTC.

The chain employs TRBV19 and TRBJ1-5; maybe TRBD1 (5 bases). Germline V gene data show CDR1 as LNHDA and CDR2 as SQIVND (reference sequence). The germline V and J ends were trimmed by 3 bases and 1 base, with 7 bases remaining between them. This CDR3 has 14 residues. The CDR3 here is CASSMRDSNQPQHF. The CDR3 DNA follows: TGTGCCAGTAGTATGCGGGACAGCAATCAGCCCCAGCATTTT.

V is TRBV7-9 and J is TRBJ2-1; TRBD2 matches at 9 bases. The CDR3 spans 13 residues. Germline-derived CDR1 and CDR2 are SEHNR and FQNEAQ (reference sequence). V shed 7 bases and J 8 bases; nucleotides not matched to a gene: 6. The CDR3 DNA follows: TGTGCCAGCACGCGGGGGGGCAGGGATGAGCAGTTCTTC. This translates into CASTRGGRDEQFF.

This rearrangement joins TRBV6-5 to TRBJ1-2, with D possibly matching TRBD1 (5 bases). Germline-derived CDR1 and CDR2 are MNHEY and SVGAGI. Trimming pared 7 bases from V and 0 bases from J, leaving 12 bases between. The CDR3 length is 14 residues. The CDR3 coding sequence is TGTGCCAGCACCGCGGGGGGAACTAACTATGGCTACACCTTC. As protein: CASTAGGTNYGYTF.

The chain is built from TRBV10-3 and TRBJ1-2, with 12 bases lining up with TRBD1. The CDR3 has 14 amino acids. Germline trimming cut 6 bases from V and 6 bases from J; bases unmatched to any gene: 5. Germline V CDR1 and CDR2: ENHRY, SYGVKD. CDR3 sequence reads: CAISTGTGGDGYTF. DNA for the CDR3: TGTGCCATCAGCACCGGGACAGGGGGCGATGGCTACACCTTC.

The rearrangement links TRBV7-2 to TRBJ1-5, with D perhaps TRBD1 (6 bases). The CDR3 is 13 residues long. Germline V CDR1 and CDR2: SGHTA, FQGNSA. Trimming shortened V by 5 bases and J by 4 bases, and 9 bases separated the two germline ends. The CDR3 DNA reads TGTGCCAGCAGCGTTAGGGGGAATCAGCCCCAGCATTTT. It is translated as CASSVRGNQPQHF.

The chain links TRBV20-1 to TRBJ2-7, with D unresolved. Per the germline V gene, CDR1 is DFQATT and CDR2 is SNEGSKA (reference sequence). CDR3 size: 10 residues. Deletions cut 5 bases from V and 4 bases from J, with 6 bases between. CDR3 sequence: CSAGQYEQYF. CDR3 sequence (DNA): TGCAGTGCTGGGCAGTACGAGCAGTACTTC.

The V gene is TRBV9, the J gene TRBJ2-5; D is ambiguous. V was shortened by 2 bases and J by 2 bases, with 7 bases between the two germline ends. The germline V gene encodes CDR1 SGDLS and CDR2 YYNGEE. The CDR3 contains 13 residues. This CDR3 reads CASSVLEQETQYF. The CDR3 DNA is TGTGCCAGCAGCGTCCTGGAGCAAGAGACCCAGTACTTC.

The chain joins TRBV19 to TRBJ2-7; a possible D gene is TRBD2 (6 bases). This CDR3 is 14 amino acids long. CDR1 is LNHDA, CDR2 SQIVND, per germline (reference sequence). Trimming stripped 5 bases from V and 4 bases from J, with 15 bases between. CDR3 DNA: TGTGCCAGTAGTTTGCGGGGAGAAGTGTACGAGCAGTACTTC. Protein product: CASSLRGEVYEQYF.

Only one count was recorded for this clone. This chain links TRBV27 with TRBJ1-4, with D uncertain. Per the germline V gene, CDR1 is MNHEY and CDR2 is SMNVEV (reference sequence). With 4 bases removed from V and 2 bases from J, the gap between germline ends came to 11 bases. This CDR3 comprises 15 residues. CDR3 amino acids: CASSSRSRTNEKLFF. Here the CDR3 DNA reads TGTGCCAGCAGTTCTCGGAGTAGGACTAATGAAAAACTGTTTTTT. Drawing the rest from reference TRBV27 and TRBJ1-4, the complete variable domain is EAQVTQNPRYLITVTGKKLTVTCSQNMNHEYMSWYRQDPGLGLRQIYYSMNVEVTDKGDVPEGYKVSRKEKRNFPLILESPSPNQTSLYFCASSSRSRTNEKLFFGSGTQLSVL.

CDR3 amino acids: CATSRDRSRGTGMEQYF. In nucleotides, the CDR3 is TGTGCCACCAGCAGAGATCGTTCGCGTGGGACAGGGATGGAGCAGTACTTC. The J gene is TRBJ2-7, the V gene TRBV15; TRBD1 matches 9 bases. V was pared by 0 bases and J by 7 bases, with 13 bases of the junction left unmatched. Per germline, CDR1 LNHNV and CDR2 YYDKDF (reference sequence). The CDR3 covers 17 residues.